The 27 T cell receptor beta chains below all came from one sample that was sequenced in a study of cytomegalovirus exposure and HLA in healthy donors. With 60 Vbeta and 13 Jbeta primers, the PCR was carried out. Method: immunoSEQ multiplex PCR; TCRdb's copy keeps in-frame clones and lacks some. Among some 190,000 clones listed, approximately 80% were seen once. Source material: PBMCs. Receptors were obtained from a male donor in good health and CMV-seronegative.

As concerns this clone: Sequence at one end of the junction differs from germline and may be a read error. The chain has TRBV5-3 and TRBJ1-2; TRBD1 matches at 10 bases. TRBV5-3 is assigned to the ORF class and has an uncertain function. CDR3 size: 16 residues. This CDR3 reads CARRFYPGQGNYGYPF. CDR3 bases: TGTGCCAGAAGATTTTACCCGGGACAGGGGAACTATGGCTACCCCTTC.

The V gene is TRBV10-3, the J gene TRBJ2-1, with 16 positions matching TRBD2. The V and J ends lost 2 bases and 6 bases, in that order; junction bases with no gene match: 7. The CDR3 has 18 residues. Germline lookup yields CDR1 ENHRY and CDR2 SYGVKD. This CDR3 is CAISEPGLAGGHSNEQFF. The CDR3 DNA reads TGTGCCATCAGTGAGCCGGGACTAGCGGGGGGGCACAGCAATGAGCAGTTCTTC.

This chain links TRBV19 with TRBJ1-2; 7 bases agree with TRBD1. The germline V gene has CDR1 LNHDA and CDR2 SQIVND (reference sequence). This CDR3 has 15 residues. V shed 3 bases and J 3 bases; nucleotides not matched to a gene: 7. CDR3 DNA sequence: TGTGCCAGTAGTATCTGGACGGACAGGTACTATGGCTACACCTTC. Its protein product is CASSIWTDRYYGYTF.

V usage is TRBV5-8 and J usage is TRBJ2-2; D may be TRBD2 (5 bases). Germline CDR1 SGHTS, CDR2 YDEGEE. The CDR3 totals 15 residues. V lost 6 bases to trimming and J lost 0 bases, with 12 bases between them. The CDR3 DNA reads as TGTGCCAGCACCTTACGGAGGACGAACACCGGGGAGCTGTTTTTT. This gives the protein CASTLRRTNTGELFF.

CDR3 in DNA: TGCAGTGCTCCGGTGGAGACCCAGTACTTC. Translation gives CSAPVETQYF. The chain recombines TRBV20-1 with TRBJ2-5; no reliable D call. The CDR3 contains 10 residues. V was pared by 5 bases and J by 5 bases, with 6 bases between. Germline CDR1 is DFQATT and CDR2 is SNEGSKA (reference sequence).

This rearrangement joins TRBV28 to TRBJ1-2, with D possibly being TRBD1 (5 bases). The CDR3 runs 14 residues. V lost 5 bases and J 7 bases, leaving 17 bases between the germline ends. Germline V gene data show CDR1 as MDHEN and CDR2 as SYDVKM. As DNA, the CDR3 is TGTGCCAGCAGTACCGATGCCAGGGTCGGTGGCTACACCTTC. This gives the protein CASSTDARVGGYTF.

V is TRBV5-1 and J is TRBJ2-5; D possibly corresponds to TRBD2 (6 bases). Germline V lookup: CDR1 SGHRS, CDR2 YFSETQ. V was shortened by 2 bases and J by 5 bases, with 7 bases between the two germline ends. The CDR3 contains 12 residues. DNA of the CDR3: TGCGCCAGCAGCTTTGGGGGGGAGACCCAGTACTTC. It specifies CASSFGGETQYF. Full variable domain (rest looked up from reference TRBV5-1 and TRBJ2-5): KAGVTQTPRYLIKTRGQQVTLSCSPISGHRSVSWYQQTPGQGLQFLFEYFSETQRNKGNFPGRFSGRQFSNSRSEMNVSTLELGDSALYLCASSFGGETQYFGPGTRLLVL.

The CDR3 is CASSLTGYQPQHF. The CDR3 DNA follows: TGTGCCAGCAGTTTGACAGGGTATCAGCCCCAGCATTTT. This chain connects TRBV6-5 to TRBJ1-5, with 7 bases identical to TRBD1. After removal of 4 bases from V and 5 bases from J, the junction contained 2 bases not matched to a gene. The germline CDR1 and CDR2 sequences are MNHEY and SVGAGI. CDR3 length equals 13 residues.

V is TRBV12-2 and J is TRBJ2-3; the table's D gene call, TRBD1, was not cross checked with the DNA. TRBV12-2 is marked as a pseudogene. The CDR3 contains 15 residues. The CDR3 DNA reads as TGTGCAAGTCGCCTCACCCGACAGGGAACAGATACGCAGTATTTT. Translated, it gives CASRLTRQGTDTQYF.

The rearrangement links TRBV7-2 to TRBJ1-2, with 10 bases lining up with TRBD1. The CDR3 spans 14 residues. The V gene's germline CDR1 is SGHTA and CDR2 FQGNSA. Losses at the gene ends were 4 bases for V and 8 bases for J; bases not matched to a gene: 7. The DNA of the CDR3 is TGTGCCAGCAGCTCCGCGGGACAGGGGAGCGGCTACACCTTC. Translating it yields CASSSAGQGSGYTF.

The chain has TRBV9 and TRBJ2-3; 7 nucleotides align to TRBD2. Unmatched junction bases numbered 8, after V lost 3 bases and J lost 1 base. Germline-derived CDR1 and CDR2 are SGDLS and YYNGEE. The CDR3 totals 16 residues. In DNA, the CDR3 is TGTGCCAGCAGCGCAAGCGGGAAGGTCGGCACAGATACGCAGTATTTT. Its translation is CASSASGKVGTDTQYF.

The chain links TRBV19 to TRBJ1-1; TRBD1 might be the D (5 bases). The CDR3 runs 15 residues. In germline, CDR1 is LNHDA, CDR2 SQIVND (reference sequence). Deletions cut 6 bases from V and 2 bases from J, with 16 bases between. CDR3 sequence: CASSPPPGFNTEAFF. Here the CDR3 DNA reads TGTGCCAGTAGCCCGCCGCCAGGGTTTAACACTGAAGCTTTCTTT.

V and J are TRBV19 and TRBJ2-7; D is unclear. CDR3 size: 13 residues. Trimming removed 7 bases from V and 5 bases from J, with 15 bases in between. Germline CDR1 is LNHDA and CDR2 is SQIVND (reference sequence). The CDR3 sequence is CASTPSERHEQYF. DNA for the CDR3: TGTGCCAGTACTCCATCCGAGAGGCACGAGCAGTACTTC.

J is TRBJ2-7 and V is TRBV19; 12 positions agree with TRBD1. The CDR3 totals 15 residues. Trimming took 6 bases from V and 1 from J; bases not matched to a gene: 4. Per germline, CDR1 LNHDA and CDR2 SQIVND (reference sequence). CDR3 amino acids: CASRWGQGASYEQYF. In nucleotides, the CDR3 is TGTGCCAGTAGGTGGGGACAGGGGGCTTCCTACGAGCAGTACTTC.

The sample holds a few counts of this clone. This rearrangement joins TRBV10-2 to TRBJ2-7, with 10 bases matching TRBD2. Germline V lookup: CDR1 WSHSY, CDR2 SAAADI. V gave up 6 bases and J gave up 1 base; unmatched junction bases: 3. This CDR3 comprises 14 residues. The CDR3 sequence is CASRAGGESYEQYF. In DNA form, the CDR3 reads TGCGCCAGCAGAGCGGGAGGGGAATCCTACGAGCAGTACTTC.

This sequence joins TRBV27 and TRBJ1-3, with D maybe TRBD1 (6 bases). This CDR3 has 17 residues. Germline CDR1 is MNHEY and CDR2 is SMNVEV (reference sequence). The ends were cut back, 0 bases at V and 4 bases at J, with 16 bases in the middle. The CDR3: CASSLSIHRGAGNTIYF. As DNA, the CDR3 is TGTGCCAGCAGTTTATCGATCCACCGGGGGGCCGGAAACACCATATATTTT.

The chain combines TRBV7-3 with TRBJ2-1; the match to TRBD2 covers 9 bases. Per germline, CDR1 SGHTA and CDR2 FQGTGA. The CDR3 has 14 residues. V dropped 5 bases and J dropped 8; count of bases not matched to a gene: 7. CDR3 sequence: CASSPRTSVHEQFF. For the CDR3, the DNA is TGTGCCAGCAGCCCCCGGACTAGCGTGCATGAGCAGTTCTTC.

The chain is built from TRBV4-3 and TRBJ2-1; D is unclear. V was trimmed by 4 bases and J by 7 bases, leaving 14 bases between them. Germline V lookup: CDR1 LGHNA, CDR2 YSLEER. This CDR3 has 14 amino acids. CDR3 DNA sequence: TGCGCCAGCAGCCGCGTACTCCGAGCTAATGAGCAGTTCTTC. Translating gives CASSRVLRANEQFF.

The V gene is TRBV18, the J gene TRBJ2-7; 10 bases agree with TRBD1. V shed 3 bases and J 6 bases; nucleotides not matched to a gene: 11. The germline CDR1 and CDR2 sequences are KGHSH and LQKENI. The CDR3 loop spans 16 amino acids. CDR3 DNA: TGTGCCAGCTCACCGGGTCTAGGGACAGGGGACTCCGAGCAGTACTTC. This codes for CASSPGLGTGDSEQYF.

V gene TRBV30 combines with J gene TRBJ2-3; unclear D gene. The CDR3 sequence is 12 residues long. Germline-derived CDR1 and CDR2 are GTSNPN and SVGIG (reference sequence). The V end lost 3 bases, the J end lost 0 bases, and 4 bases lay between the germline ends. The CDR3 coding sequence is TGTGCCTGGAGCCCTAGCACAGATACGCAGTATTTT. The encoded protein is CAWSPSTDTQYF.

The rearrangement links TRBV19 to TRBJ1-2; unclear D gene. From germline, CDR1 is LNHDA and CDR2 SQIVND (reference sequence). Trimming stripped 1 base from V and 6 bases from J, with 6 bases between. The CDR3 totals 12 residues. This CDR3 is CASSIVGDGYTF. The CDR3 DNA is TGTGCCAGTAGTATAGTAGGAGATGGCTACACCTTC. Complete variable domain (other parts from reference TRBV19 and TRBJ1-2): DGGITQSPKYLFRKEGQNVTLSCEQNLNHDAMYWYRQDPGQGLRLIYYSQIVNDFQKGDIAEGYSVSREKKESFPLTVTSAQKNPTAFYLCASSIVGDGYTFGSGTRLTVV.

The chain is built from TRBV7-2 and TRBJ2-2; D is undetermined. The CDR3 is made up of 13 amino acids. CDR1 and CDR2 from the germline V gene are SGHTA and FQGNSA. V shed 4 bases and J shed 6 bases, with 9 bases lying between them. CDR3 bases: TGTGCCAGCAGCTCCCGCGGCGCCGGGGAGCTGTTTTTT. It encodes CASSSRGAGELFF. Drawing the rest from reference TRBV7-2 and TRBJ2-2, the complete variable domain is GAGVSQSPSNKVTEKGKDVELRCDPISGHTALYWYRQSLGQGLEFLIYFQGNSAPDKSGLPSDRFSAERTGGSVSTLTIQRTQQEDSAVYLCASSSRGAGELFFGEGSRLTVL.

V and J are TRBV10-3 and TRBJ1-3; possible D gene TRBD1, 6 bases. V lost 5 bases and J 4 bases, leaving 12 bases between the germline ends. Germline V lookup: CDR1 ENHRY, CDR2 SYGVKD. This CDR3 spans 14 amino acids. CDR3 nucleotide sequence: TGTGCCATCAGTCCGACAGGTATCGGAAACACCATATATTTT. Protein product: CAISPTGIGNTIYF.

This chain uses TRBV6-1 with TRBJ1-2; D uncertain. The CDR3 spans 15 residues. From germline, CDR1 is MNHNS and CDR2 SASEGT. With 0 bases removed from V and 1 base from J, the gap between germline ends came to 9 bases. This CDR3 reads CASSEARRLNYGYTF. The CDR3 coding sequence is TGTGCCAGCAGTGAAGCGCGGAGACTTAACTATGGCTACACCTTC.

This clone was seen a single time. The rearrangement uses TRBV20-1 and TRBJ2-7; D gene unclear. The CDR3 runs to 11 residues. Germline values: CDR1 DFQATT, CDR2 SNEGSKA (reference sequence). Trimming removed 4 bases from V and 1 base from J, with 5 bases in between. The CDR3 nucleotides are TGCAGTGCTATTGAGTCCTACGAGCAGTACTTC. Translated, it gives CSAIESYEQYF.

This clone was observed once. The rearrangement joins TRBV6-5 to TRBJ1-6; D may be TRBD1 (5 bases). V was trimmed by 2 bases and J by 9 bases, leaving 11 bases between them. From germline, CDR1 is MNHEY and CDR2 SVGAGI. The CDR3 loop spans 14 amino acids. In nucleotides, the CDR3 is TGTGCCAGCAGTTACGGTGGGGGGAGTTCACCCCTCCACTTT. It encodes CASSYGGGSSPLHF.

J is TRBJ1-2 and V is TRBV7-9; D might be TRBD1 (5 bases). CDR1 is SEHNR and CDR2 is FQNEAQ in the germline V gene (reference sequence). CDR3 length: 12 residues. V lost 2 bases and J lost 8, with 9 bases in between. In DNA, the CDR3 is TGTGCCAGCAGCTTATGGGGGGACGGCTACACCTTC. This translates into CASSLWGDGYTF.